A selection of T cell receptor beta chains follows, all from one sample in a study of T cell responses to AZD1222 COVID-19 vaccine. TCRdb's copy holds only in-frame clones and misses some; the assay was immunoSEQ multiplex PCR. The table lists more than 90,000 clones, around nine tenths of them singletons. The source was peripheral blood, collected 28 days after the second AZD1222 dose. Every receptor here comes from an adult who received the AZD1222 COVID-19 vaccine. Each CDR3 is given with its conserved first and last residue. Each record gives: V gene, J gene, clone size, D gene, CDR3 protein, CDR3 DNA. A D gene is named only where the DNA matches it firmly. For some rows the clone size is stated as once, few or many, or as a class when expanded; others skip it.

TRBV11-2	TRBJ2-3	-	TRBD1	CASSLVHYGTGATDTQYF	TGTGCCAGCAGCTTAGTTCACTATGGGACAGGCGCCACAGATACGCAGTATTTT
TRBV4-3	TRBJ2-7	-	-	CASSQDFPGAYEQYF	TGCGCCAGCAGCCAAGATTTCCCGGGAGCCTACGAGCAGTACTTC
TRBV7-9	TRBJ2-2	-	-	CASSLDPGRLFF	TGTGCCAGCAGCTTAGACCCGGGGAGGCTGTTTTTT
TRBV3-1/TRBV3-2	TRBJ2-5	-	-	CASSQGGAQETQYF	TGTGCCAGCAGCCAAGGAGGGGCCCAGGAGACCCAGTACTTC
TRBV2	TRBJ1-2	-	-	CASSEAAGADYGYTF	TGTGCCAGCAGTGAAGCTGCAGGGGCTGACTATGGCTACACCTTC
TRBV9	TRBJ2-4	few	-	CASSSPRGGVAKNIQYF	TGTGCCAGCAGCTCCCCCAGGGGCGGGGTAGCCAAAAACATTCAGTACTTC
TRBV7-8	TRBJ1-3	once	-	CASSLAPGNTIYF	TGTGCCAGCAGCTTAGCGCCAGGAAACACCATATATTTT
TRBV11-3	TRBJ2-6	-	TRBD1	CATQQGAGANVLTF	TGTGCCACCCAACAGGGGGCGGGGGCCAACGTCCTGACTTTC
TRBV19	TRBJ2-5	-	-	CASSPRVSWEETQYF	TGTGCCAGTAGTCCGCGGGTCTCTTGGGAAGAGACCCAGTACTTC
TRBV7-2	TRBJ2-1	-	-	CASSVASLAGQGNEQFF	TGTGCCAGCAGCGTTGCCTCACTAGCCGGGCAGGGCAATGAGCAGTTCTTC
TRBV7-6	TRBJ1-2	-	-	CASRSERPPWSYTF	TGTGCCAGCAGGAGTGAACGGCCCCCTTGGAGCTACACCTTC
TRBV7-9	TRBJ2-7	few	-	CASSLAGGMYEQYF	TGTGCCAGCAGCTTAGCGGGGGGTATGTACGAGCAGTACTTC
TRBV3-1/TRBV3-2	TRBJ2-7	once	TRBD1	CASSQAGTGAPGYF	TGTGCCAGCAGCCAGGCGGGGACAGGCGCCCCTGGGTACTTC
TRBV7-8	TRBJ1-1	-	TRBD1	CASSRDRGTEAFF	TGTGCCAGCAGCCGGGACAGGGGAACTGAAGCTTTCTTT
TRBV19	TRBJ2-7	-	-	CASSISRGEQYF	TGTGCCAGTAGTATATCTCGGGGAGAGCAGTACTTC
TRBV18	TRBJ2-7	-	-	CASSPEGGISYEQYF	TGTGCCAGCTCACCCGAGGGGGGCATCTCCTACGAGCAGTACTTC
TRBV10-3	TRBJ1-1	-	-	CAISSRGSGPYTEAFF	TGTGCCATCAGCTCCCGGGGTTCGGGGCCTTACACTGAAGCTTTCTTT
TRBV5-1	TRBJ2-7	-	-	CASSPLTVSGYEQYF	TGCGCCAGCAGCCCCCTGACCGTTTCGGGCTACGAGCAGTACTTC
TRBV19	TRBJ2-5	-	-	CASSMIGRIEETQYF	TGTGCCAGTAGTATGATCGGACGGATTGAAGAGACCCAGTACTTC
TRBV6-1	TRBJ2-2	-	TRBD1	CASIKGQTNTGELFF	TGTGCCAGCATTAAGGGACAGACGAACACCGGGGAGCTGTTTTTT
TRBV3-1/TRBV3-2	TRBJ2-7	-	TRBD2	CASSQAGLAGEYEQYF	TGTGCCAGCAGCCAAGCGGGACTAGCGGGCGAATACGAGCAGTACTTC
TRBV7-6	TRBJ1-2	-	TRBD1	CASSLETGAYYGYTF	TGTGCCAGCAGCTTAGAGACAGGGGCCTACTATGGCTACACCTTC
TRBV6-1	TRBJ1-5	-	-	CASSDLPTVRSNQPQHF	TGTGCCAGCAGTGATCTACCGACAGTCCGTAGCAATCAGCCCCAGCATTTT
TRBV5-4	TRBJ2-5	-	TRBD2	CASSLASGGETQYF	TGTGCCAGCAGCTTGGCTAGCGGGGGTGAGACCCAGTACTTC
TRBV6-2/TRBV6-3	TRBJ2-3	-	-	CASSYTVPRTPSTDTQYF	TGTGCCAGCAGTTACACGGTCCCTAGGACACCTAGCACAGATACGCAGTATTTT
TRBV2	TRBJ1-1	-	-	CASSGDGGGAFF	TGTGCCAGCAGTGGAGATGGGGGAGGCGCTTTCTTT
TRBV11-3	TRBJ2-7	-	TRBD2	CASSSGLAGAHEQYF	TGTGCCAGCAGCTCCGGACTAGCGGGAGCCCACGAGCAGTACTTC
TRBV2	TRBJ1-5	-	-	CASSEDQGQPQHF	TGTGCCAGCAGTGAAGATCAAGGACAGCCCCAGCATTTT
TRBV6-1	TRBJ1-2	-	-	CASSEVFKLGSNYGYTF	TGTGCCAGCAGTGAAGTGTTCAAACTTGGGAGTAACTATGGCTACACCTTC
TRBV5-4	TRBJ1-6	-	-	CASGNRRDSPLHF	TGTGCCAGCGGAAATAGGCGGGATTCACCCCTCCACTTT
TRBV5-5	TRBJ2-6	-	-	CASSLIQGWYTGANVLTF	TGTGCCAGCAGCTTGATTCAGGGATGGTATACTGGGGCCAACGTCCTGACTTTC